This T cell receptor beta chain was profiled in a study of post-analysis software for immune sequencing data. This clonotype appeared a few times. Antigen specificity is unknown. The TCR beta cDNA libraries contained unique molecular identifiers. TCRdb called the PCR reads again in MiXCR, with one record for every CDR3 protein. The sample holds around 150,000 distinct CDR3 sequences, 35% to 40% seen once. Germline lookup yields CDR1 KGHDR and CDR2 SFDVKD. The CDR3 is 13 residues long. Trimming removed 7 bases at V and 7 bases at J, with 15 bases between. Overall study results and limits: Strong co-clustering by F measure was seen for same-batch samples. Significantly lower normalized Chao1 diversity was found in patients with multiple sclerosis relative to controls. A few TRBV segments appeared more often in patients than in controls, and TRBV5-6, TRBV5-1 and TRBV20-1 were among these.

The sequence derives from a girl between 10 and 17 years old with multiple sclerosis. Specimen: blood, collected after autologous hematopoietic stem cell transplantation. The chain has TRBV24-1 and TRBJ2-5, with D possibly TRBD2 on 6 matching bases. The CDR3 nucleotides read TGTGCCACCAGCATGACAGCCGGGGGGACCCAGTACTTC. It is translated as CATSMTAGGTQYF.